This T cell receptor beta chain was documented in a study of control samples from healthy donors and cancer patients. Germline V CDR1 and CDR2: WSHSY, SAAADI. V shed 2 bases and J 2 bases; nucleotides not matched to a gene: 9. The CDR3 runs 16 residues. Assay used: immunoSEQ multiplex PCR; TCRdb lists only in-frame clones, some missing. The table has about 170,000 clones, over 85% seen once. This chain joins TRBV10-2 and TRBJ2-7, with 7 positions matching TRBD2. The material sequenced was blood. This sequence was found in a woman aged 55-69 years in good health. The DNA for the CDR3 is TGCGCCAGCAGTGAGCCAGGTTGGGGGGGTACCTACGAGCAGTACTTC. Translating it yields CASSEPGWGGTYEQYF.